The entry that follows covers one TCR beta chain sequence. Original processing notes: Reference gene primer amplification in the assay estimated nucleated cell counts. This table comes from immunoSEQ multiplex PCR, and its TCRdb copy is limited to in-frame clones, with some not included. V, J and clone size are those of that table, while D and trimming were read from the DNA. The sample has more than 95,000 clones, roughly four fifths seen once; the top ten hold around 2.5%. Trimming shortened V by 0 bases and J by 14 bases, and 20 bases separated the two germline ends. CDR3 length: 16 residues. Germline V gene sequence: CDR1 MNHEY, CDR2 SVGAGI. These data originate in a study of blood T cell repertoires in COVID-19. Study details: Donors in the United States, Italy and Spain gave samples during acute or convalescent COVID-19. Sources were T cells, B-cell-depleted T cells, or PBMCs; the material itself was cDNA or gDNA.

Sample: peripheral blood. The gene calls are TRBV6-5 and TRBJ1-6; a weak D match, TRBD1 (6 bases). This receptor was identified in a man in his fifties or sixties with acute or convalescent COVID-19. CDR3 sequence: CASSYSMGGGEGALHF. The CDR3 DNA reads as TGTGCCAGCAGTTACTCGATGGGGGGGGGCGAAGGGGCCCTCCACTTT.